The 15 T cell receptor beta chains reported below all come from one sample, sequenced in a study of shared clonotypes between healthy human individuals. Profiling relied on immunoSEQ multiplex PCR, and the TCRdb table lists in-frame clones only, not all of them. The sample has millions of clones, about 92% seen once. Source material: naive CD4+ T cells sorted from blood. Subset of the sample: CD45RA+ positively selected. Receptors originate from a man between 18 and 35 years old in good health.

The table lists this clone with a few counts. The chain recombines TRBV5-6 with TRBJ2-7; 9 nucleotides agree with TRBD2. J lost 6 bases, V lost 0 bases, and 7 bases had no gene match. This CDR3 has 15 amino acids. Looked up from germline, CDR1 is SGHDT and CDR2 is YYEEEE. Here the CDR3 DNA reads TGTGCCAGCAGCTTGGACGCGCGGGGGGGCGGCGAGCAGTACTTC. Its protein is CASSLDARGGGEQYF.

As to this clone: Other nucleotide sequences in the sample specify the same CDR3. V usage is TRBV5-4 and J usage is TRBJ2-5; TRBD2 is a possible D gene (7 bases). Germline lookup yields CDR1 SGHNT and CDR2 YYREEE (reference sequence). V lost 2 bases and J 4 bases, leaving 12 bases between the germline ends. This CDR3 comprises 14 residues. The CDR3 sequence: CASSLKGGGETQYF. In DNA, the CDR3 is TGTGCCAGCAGCTTAAAGGGAGGGGGAGAGACCCAGTACTTC. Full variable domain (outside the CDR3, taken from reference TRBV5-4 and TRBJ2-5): ETGVTQSPTHLIKTRGQQVTLRCSSQSGHNTVSWYQQALGQGPQFIFQYYREEENGRGNFPPRFSGLQFPNYSSELNVNALELDDSALYLCASSLKGGGETQYFGPGTRLLVL.

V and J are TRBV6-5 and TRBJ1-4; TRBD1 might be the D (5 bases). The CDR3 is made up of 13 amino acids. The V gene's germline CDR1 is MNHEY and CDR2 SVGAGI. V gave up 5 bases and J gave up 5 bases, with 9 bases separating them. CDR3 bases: TGTGCCAGCAGTGGACAACGAAATGAAAAACTGTTTTTT. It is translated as CASSGQRNEKLFF.

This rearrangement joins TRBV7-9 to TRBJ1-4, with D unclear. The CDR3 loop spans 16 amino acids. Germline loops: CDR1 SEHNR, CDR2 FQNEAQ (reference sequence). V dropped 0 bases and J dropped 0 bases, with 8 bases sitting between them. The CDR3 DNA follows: TGTGCCAGCAGCTTAGCCCAGGTTACAACTAATGAAAAACTGTTTTTT. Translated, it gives CASSLAQVTTNEKLFF.

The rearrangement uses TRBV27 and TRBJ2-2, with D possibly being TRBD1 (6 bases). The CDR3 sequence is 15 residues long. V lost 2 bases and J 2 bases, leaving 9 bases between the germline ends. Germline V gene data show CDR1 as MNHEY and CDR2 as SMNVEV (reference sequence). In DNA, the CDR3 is TGTGCCAGCAGTTTAGCACAGGGAAACACCGGGGAGCTGTTTTTT. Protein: CASSLAQGNTGELFF.

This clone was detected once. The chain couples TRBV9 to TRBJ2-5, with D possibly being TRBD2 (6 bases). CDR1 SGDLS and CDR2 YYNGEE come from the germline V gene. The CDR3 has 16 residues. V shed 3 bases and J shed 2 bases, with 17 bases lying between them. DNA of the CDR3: TGTGCCAGCAGCGCCGGGTCGGGAGTCGGGCAAGAGACCCAGTACTTC. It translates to CASSAGSGVGQETQYF.

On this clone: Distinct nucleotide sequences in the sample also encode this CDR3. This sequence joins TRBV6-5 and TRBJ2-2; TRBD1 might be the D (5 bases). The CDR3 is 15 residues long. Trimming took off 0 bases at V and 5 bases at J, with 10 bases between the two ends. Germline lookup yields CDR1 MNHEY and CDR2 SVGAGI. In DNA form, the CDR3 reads TGTGCCAGCAGTTACTCTGACAGAACGACCGGGGAGCTGTTTTTT. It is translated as CASSYSDRTTGELFF.

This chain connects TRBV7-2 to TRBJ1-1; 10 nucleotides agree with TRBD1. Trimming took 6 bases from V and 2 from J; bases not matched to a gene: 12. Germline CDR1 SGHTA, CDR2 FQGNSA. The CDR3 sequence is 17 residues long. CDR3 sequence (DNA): TGTGCCAGCAGTCGAGCCGGGACAGGGGTCTTCAACACTGAAGCTTTCTTT. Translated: CASSRAGTGVFNTEAFF.

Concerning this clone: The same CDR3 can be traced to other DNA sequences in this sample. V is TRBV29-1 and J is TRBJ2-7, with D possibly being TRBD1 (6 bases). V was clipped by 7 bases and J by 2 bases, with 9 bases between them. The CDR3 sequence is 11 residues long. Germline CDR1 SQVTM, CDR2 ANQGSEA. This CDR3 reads CSAGTTYEQYF. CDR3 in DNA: TGCAGCGCCGGGACAACCTACGAGCAGTACTTC.

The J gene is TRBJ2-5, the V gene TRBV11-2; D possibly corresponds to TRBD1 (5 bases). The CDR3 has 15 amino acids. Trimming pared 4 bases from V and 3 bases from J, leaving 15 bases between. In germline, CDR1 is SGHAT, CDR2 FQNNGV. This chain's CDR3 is CASSYNLGPKETQYF. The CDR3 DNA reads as TGTGCCAGCAGCTACAACTTGGGGCCCAAAGAGACCCAGTACTTC.

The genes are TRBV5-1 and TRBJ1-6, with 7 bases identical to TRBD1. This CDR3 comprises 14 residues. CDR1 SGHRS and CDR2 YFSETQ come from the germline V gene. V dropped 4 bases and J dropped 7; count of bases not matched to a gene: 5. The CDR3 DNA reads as TGCGCCAGCAGCCGGGGACAGTTGAATTCACCCCTCCACTTT. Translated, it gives CASSRGQLNSPLHF.

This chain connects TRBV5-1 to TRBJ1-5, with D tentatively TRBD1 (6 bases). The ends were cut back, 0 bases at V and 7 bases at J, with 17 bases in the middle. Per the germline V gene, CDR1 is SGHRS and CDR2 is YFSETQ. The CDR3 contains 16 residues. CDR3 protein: CASSLDPFQGNQPQHF. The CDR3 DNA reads TGCGCCAGCAGCTTGGATCCATTTCAGGGGAACCAGCCCCAGCATTTT.

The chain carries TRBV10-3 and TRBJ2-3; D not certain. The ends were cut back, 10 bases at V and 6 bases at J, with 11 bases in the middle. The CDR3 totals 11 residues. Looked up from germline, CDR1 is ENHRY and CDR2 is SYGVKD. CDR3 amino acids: CATHGWDTQYF. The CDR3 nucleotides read TGTGCCACTCATGGGTGGGATACGCAGTATTTT.

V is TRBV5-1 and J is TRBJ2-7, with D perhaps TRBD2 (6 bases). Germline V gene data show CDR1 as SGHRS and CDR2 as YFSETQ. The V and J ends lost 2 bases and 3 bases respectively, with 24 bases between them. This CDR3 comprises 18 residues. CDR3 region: CASSLRGPGLQTNYEQYF. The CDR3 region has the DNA TGCGCCAGCAGCTTACGGGGCCCGGGACTCCAAACGAACTACGAGCAGTACTTC.

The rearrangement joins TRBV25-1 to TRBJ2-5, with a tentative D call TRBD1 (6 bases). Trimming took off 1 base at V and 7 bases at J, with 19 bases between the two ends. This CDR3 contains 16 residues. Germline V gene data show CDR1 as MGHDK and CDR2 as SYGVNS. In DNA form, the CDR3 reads TGTGCCAGCAGTGAATCTCGCGGACAGTACGCAGCGACCCAGTACTTC. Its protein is CASSESRGQYAATQYF.